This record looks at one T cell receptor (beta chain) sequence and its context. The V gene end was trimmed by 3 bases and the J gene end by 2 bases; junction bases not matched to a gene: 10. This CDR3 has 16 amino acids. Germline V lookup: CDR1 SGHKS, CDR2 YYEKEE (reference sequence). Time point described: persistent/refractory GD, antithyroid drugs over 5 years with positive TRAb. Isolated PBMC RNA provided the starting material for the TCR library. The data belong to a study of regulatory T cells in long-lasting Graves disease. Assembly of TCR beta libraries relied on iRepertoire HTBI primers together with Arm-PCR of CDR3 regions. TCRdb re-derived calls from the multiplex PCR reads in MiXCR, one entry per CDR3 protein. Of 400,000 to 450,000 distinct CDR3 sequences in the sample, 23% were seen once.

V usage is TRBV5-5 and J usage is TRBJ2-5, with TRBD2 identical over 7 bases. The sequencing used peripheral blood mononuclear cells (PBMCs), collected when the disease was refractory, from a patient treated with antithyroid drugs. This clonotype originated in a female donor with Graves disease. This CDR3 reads CASSWGGRGRQETQYF. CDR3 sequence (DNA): TGTGCCAGCAGCTGGGGGGGGAGGGGCCGACAAGAGACCCAGTACTTC.